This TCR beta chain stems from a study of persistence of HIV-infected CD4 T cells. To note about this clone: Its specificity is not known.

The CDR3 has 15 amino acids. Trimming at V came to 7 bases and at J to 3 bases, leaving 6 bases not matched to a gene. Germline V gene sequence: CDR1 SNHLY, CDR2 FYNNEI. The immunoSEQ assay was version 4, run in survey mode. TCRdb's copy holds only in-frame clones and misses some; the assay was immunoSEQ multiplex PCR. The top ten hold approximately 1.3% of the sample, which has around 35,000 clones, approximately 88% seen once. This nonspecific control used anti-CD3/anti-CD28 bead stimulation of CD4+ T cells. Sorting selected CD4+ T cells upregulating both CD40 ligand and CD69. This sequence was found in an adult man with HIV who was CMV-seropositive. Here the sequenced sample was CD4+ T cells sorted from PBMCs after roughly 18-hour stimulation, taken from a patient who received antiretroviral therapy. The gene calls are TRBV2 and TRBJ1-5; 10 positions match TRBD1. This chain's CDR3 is CASTRTGGLNQPQHF. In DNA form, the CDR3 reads TGTGCCAGCACTCGGACAGGGGGACTCAATCAGCCCCAGCATTTT.